The sequence of this TCR beta chain was determined in a study of cytomegalovirus exposure and HLA in healthy donors. Overall study: Genetic ancestry analysis placed about 80% of the approximately 400 donors that were genotyped in the Caucasian-associated cluster.

V lost 0 bases, J lost 4 bases, and 3 bases lay in between. CDR1 is PRHDT, CDR2 FYEKMQ, per germline (reference sequence). The CDR3 sequence is 12 residues long. Primers included in the PCR were 60 Vbeta and 13 Jbeta primers. Using immunoSEQ multiplex PCR, the repertoire was profiled, and TCRdb retains in-frame clones only, with some absent. In the table there are some 120,000 clones, roughly 80% of which are singletons. On this clone: Its antigen is unknown.

Study results and limitations: The study carried out a later analysis of TCR beta sequences. It associated 15,000 to 20,000 of them with specific HLA alleles at a false discovery rate of 0.05.

This sequence was found in a woman in her forties in good health and CMV-seronegative. Sample: PBMCs. This rearrangement joins TRBV13 to TRBJ1-2; D unresolved. CDR3 sequence (DNA): TGTGCCAGCAGCTTAGGCTTCTATGGCTACACCTTC. It translates to CASSLGFYGYTF.